Listed below are T cell receptor beta chains from one sample, sequenced in a study of cytomegalovirus exposure and HLA in healthy donors. Sequenced by immunoSEQ multiplex PCR; TCRdb stores in-frame clones only, minus some. The sample includes around 54,000 clones, roughly 84% of them seen just once. The sequenced material came from PBMCs. The receptors come from a woman between 18 and 29 years old in good health and CMV-seronegative. The CDR3 runs from the conserved cysteine through the conserved F or W. The order of the fields is J gene, clone size, D gene, V gene, CDR3 length, CDR3 DNA, CDR3 protein. D genes are given only for firm matches. Rows may omit the clone size; those that give it use once, few, many or a size class.

J gene: TRBJ1-2
clone size: .
D gene: .
V gene: TRBV29-1
CDR3 length: 11
CDR3 DNA: TGCAGCGCCACCCGGGTCTATGGCTACACCTTC
CDR3 protein: CSATRVYGYTF

J gene: TRBJ2-7
clone size: .
D gene: TRBD1
V gene: TRBV2
CDR3 length: 12
CDR3 DNA: TGTGCCACCAGGGACAGGACGTACGAGCAGTACTTC
CDR3 protein: CATRDRTYEQYF

J gene: TRBJ2-2
clone size: .
D gene: TRBD1
V gene: TRBV28
CDR3 length: 13
CDR3 DNA: TGTGCCAGCGAGGGACAGGGTGTTAGGGAGCTGTTTTTT
CDR3 protein: CASEGQGVRELFF

J gene: TRBJ2-7
clone size: .
D gene: TRBD1
V gene: TRBV10-2
CDR3 length: 17
CDR3 DNA: TGCGCCAGCAGTGCCTTCCCGGGGACAGGGCACTCCTACGAGCAGTACTTC
CDR3 protein: CASSAFPGTGHSYEQYF

J gene: TRBJ1-6
clone size: .
D gene: TRBD1
V gene: TRBV7-3
CDR3 length: 16
CDR3 DNA: TGTGCCAGCCGGGACAGCGCTAGCTCCTATAATTCACCCCTCCACTTT
CDR3 protein: CASRDSASSYNSPLHF

J gene: TRBJ1-4
clone size: .
D gene: TRBD1
V gene: TRBV5-1
CDR3 length: 15
CDR3 DNA: TGCGCCAGCAGCTTGTGGGGACAGGGGGATGAAAAACTGTTTTTT
CDR3 protein: CASSLWGQGDEKLFF

J gene: TRBJ2-5
clone size: .
D gene: .
V gene: TRBV28
CDR3 length: 17
CDR3 DNA: TGTGCCAGCAGTTTAGGCCCCTCTCAGGGGCTCCAAGAGACCCAGTACTTC
CDR3 protein: CASSLGPSQGLQETQYF

J gene: TRBJ2-5
clone size: .
D gene: TRBD1
V gene: TRBV28
CDR3 length: 14
CDR3 DNA: TGTGCCAGCAGCCCGGGACAGACCCAAGAGACCCAGTACTTC
CDR3 protein: CASSPGQTQETQYF

J gene: TRBJ1-1
clone size: once
D gene: .
V gene: TRBV28
CDR3 length: 14
CDR3 DNA: TGTGCCAGCAGTTTGACAGTTATGAACACTGAAGCTTTCTTT
CDR3 protein: CASSLTVMNTEAFF

J gene: TRBJ2-7
clone size: few
D gene: TRBD2
V gene: TRBV7-2
CDR3 length: 18
CDR3 DNA: TGTGCCAGCAGCTTAGGGGCTAGCGGGAGGACCAGCTCCTACGAGCAGTACTTC
CDR3 protein: CASSLGASGRTSSYEQYF

J gene: TRBJ2-5
clone size: .
D gene: TRBD2
V gene: TRBV28
CDR3 length: 15
CDR3 DNA: TGTGCCAGCAGGGGAGTGGGACTAGCGGAAGAGACCCAGTACTTC
CDR3 protein: CASRGVGLAEETQYF

J gene: TRBJ2-7
clone size: .
D gene: TRBD2
V gene: TRBV19
CDR3 length: 15
CDR3 DNA: TGTGCTAGTAGTATTGGGGAGGGTCACAGCTACGAGCAGTACTTC
CDR3 protein: CASSIGEGHSYEQYF

J gene: TRBJ2-1
clone size: .
D gene: .
V gene: TRBV7-9
CDR3 length: 13
CDR3 DNA: TGTGCCAGCAGCTTAGTCTCCCCGGAGGAGCAGTTCTTC
CDR3 protein: CASSLVSPEEQFF

J gene: TRBJ1-5
clone size: .
D gene: TRBD1
V gene: TRBV5-6
CDR3 length: 14
CDR3 DNA: TGTGCCAGCAGCTTCAGGGGGGATCGGCAGCCCCAGCATTTT
CDR3 protein: CASSFRGDRQPQHF

J gene: TRBJ1-2
clone size: .
D gene: .
V gene: TRBV14
CDR3 length: 13
CDR3 DNA: TGTGCCAGCAGCCAAGATGAGGGCTATGGCTACACCTTC
CDR3 protein: CASSQDEGYGYTF

J gene: TRBJ2-3
clone size: once
D gene: .
V gene: TRBV10-1
CDR3 length: 13
CDR3 DNA: TGCGCCAGCATGTCTAGTGTGAGAGATACGCAGTATTTT
CDR3 protein: CASMSSVRDTQYF

J gene: TRBJ1-4
clone size: few
D gene: TRBD1
V gene: TRBV6-1
CDR3 length: 16
CDR3 DNA: TGTGCCAGCAGTGGTTCCCTGACAGGGATGGATGAAAAACTGTTTTTT
CDR3 protein: CASSGSLTGMDEKLFF

J gene: TRBJ1-4
clone size: .
D gene: .
V gene: TRBV14
CDR3 length: 16
CDR3 DNA: TGTGCCAGCAGCTCCCGAGCCGGAGAAACTAATGAAAAACTGTTTTTT
CDR3 protein: CASSSRAGETNEKLFF

J gene: TRBJ2-1
clone size: .
D gene: .
V gene: TRBV5-5
CDR3 length: 15
CDR3 DNA: TGTGCCAGCAGCTTGTTACTACCTAAACTCAATGAGCAGTTCTTC
CDR3 protein: CASSLLLPKLNEQFF

J gene: TRBJ2-2
clone size: .
D gene: .
V gene: TRBV7-3
CDR3 length: 12
CDR3 DNA: TGTGCCAGCAGCTTACGGGCCGGGGAGCTGTTTTTT
CDR3 protein: CASSLRAGELFF

J gene: TRBJ2-7
clone size: .
D gene: TRBD2
V gene: TRBV27
CDR3 length: 14
CDR3 DNA: TGTGCCAGCAGTTTCGCGGGAGGGCCCTACGAGCAGTACTTC
CDR3 protein: CASSFAGGPYEQYF

J gene: TRBJ2-5
clone size: .
D gene: .
V gene: TRBV5-4
CDR3 length: 14
CDR3 DNA: TGTGCCAGCAGCTGGGAGGCACAGCAAGAGACCCAGTACTTC
CDR3 protein: CASSWEAQQETQYF

J gene: TRBJ2-1
clone size: .
D gene: TRBD2
V gene: TRBV6-5
CDR3 length: 15
CDR3 DNA: TGTGCCAGCAGTTACGTAGCGGGAGGGCCCGGTGAGCAGTTCTTC
CDR3 protein: CASSYVAGGPGEQFF

J gene: TRBJ2-3
clone size: .
D gene: TRBD1
V gene: TRBV10-2
CDR3 length: 16
CDR3 DNA: TGCGCCAGCAGTGAGTCGACAGGGGGACGTCGGAATACGCAGTATTTT
CDR3 protein: CASSESTGGRRNTQYF

J gene: TRBJ2-3
clone size: .
D gene: .
V gene: TRBV7-3
CDR3 length: 14
CDR3 DNA: TGTGCCAGCAGCTCAGCGGATAGCACAGATACGCAGTATTTT
CDR3 protein: CASSSADSTDTQYF

J gene: TRBJ2-5
clone size: .
D gene: .
V gene: TRBV5-4
CDR3 length: 13
CDR3 DNA: TGTGCCAGCAGCTTGGGCGTCCAAGAGACCCAGTACTTC
CDR3 protein: CASSLGVQETQYF

J gene: TRBJ2-7
clone size: .
D gene: TRBD1
V gene: TRBV29-1
CDR3 length: 14
CDR3 DNA: TGCAGCGTTGCGGGACCCAGGGGGACATCCGAGCAGTACTTC
CDR3 protein: CSVAGPRGTSEQYF

J gene: TRBJ2-2
clone size: once
D gene: .
V gene: TRBV27
CDR3 length: 13
CDR3 DNA: TGTGCCAGCAGTTTACCCCCCCGGGGGGAGCTGTTTTTT
CDR3 protein: CASSLPPRGELFF

J gene: TRBJ1-2
clone size: .
D gene: TRBD1
V gene: TRBV28
CDR3 length: 12
CDR3 DNA: TGTGCCAGCAGTACAGGGGGCTACGGCTACACCTTC
CDR3 protein: CASSTGGYGYTF

J gene: TRBJ2-1
clone size: .
D gene: TRBD2
V gene: TRBV28
CDR3 length: 16
CDR3 DNA: TGTGCCAGCAGTCAGGGATACGGGAGGGGGTACAATGAGCAGTTCTTC
CDR3 protein: CASSQGYGRGYNEQFF

J gene: TRBJ1-1
clone size: .
D gene: .
V gene: TRBV30
CDR3 length: 14
CDR3 DNA: TGTGCCTGGAGACAATACAGGGTTAGGACTGAAGCTTTCTTT
CDR3 protein: CAWRQYRVRTEAFF

J gene: TRBJ2-3
clone size: .
D gene: TRBD2
V gene: TRBV6-6
CDR3 length: 15
CDR3 DNA: TGTGCCAGCAGTCAACTAGCGGATACCACAGATACGCAGTATTTT
CDR3 protein: CASSQLADTTDTQYF

J gene: TRBJ2-1
clone size: .
D gene: TRBD2
V gene: TRBV12-5
CDR3 length: 16
CDR3 DNA: TGTGCTAGTGGTTTGGGGGGGACTAGCGCACACAATGAGCAGTTCTTC
CDR3 protein: CASGLGGTSAHNEQFF

J gene: TRBJ2-7
clone size: .
D gene: TRBD2
V gene: TRBV4-1
CDR3 length: 16
CDR3 DNA: TGCGCCAGCAGCCAAGAAGGGGGACTAGCTGGCTACGAGCAGTACTTC
CDR3 protein: CASSQEGGLAGYEQYF

J gene: TRBJ1-3
clone size: once
D gene: .
V gene: TRBV19
CDR3 length: 14
CDR3 DNA: TGTGCCAGTAGTTCAGGACAACCTGGAAACACCATATATTTT
CDR3 protein: CASSSGQPGNTIYF

J gene: TRBJ1-6
clone size: .
D gene: .
V gene: TRBV11-3
CDR3 length: 13
CDR3 DNA: TGTGCCAGCAGCTTATCAGGAAATTCACCCCTCCACTTT
CDR3 protein: CASSLSGNSPLHF

J gene: TRBJ2-4
clone size: .
D gene: .
V gene: TRBV15
CDR3 length: 18
CDR3 DNA: TGTGCCACCAGCCCGGGCAGCCAGGGACTTTTAGCCAAAAACATTCAGTACTTC
CDR3 protein: CATSPGSQGLLAKNIQYF

J gene: TRBJ2-7
clone size: .
D gene: .
V gene: TRBV5-8
CDR3 length: 13
CDR3 DNA: TGTGCCAGCAGCACCGGGACACAATACGAGCAGTACTTC
CDR3 protein: CASSTGTQYEQYF

J gene: TRBJ1-2
clone size: .
D gene: .
V gene: TRBV7-3
CDR3 length: 13
CDR3 DNA: TGTGCCAGCAGCGAGGACACCAACTATGGCTACACCTTC
CDR3 protein: CASSEDTNYGYTF

J gene: TRBJ1-5
clone size: .
D gene: .
V gene: TRBV27
CDR3 length: 13
CDR3 DNA: TGTGCCAGCAGTTTATTTCAGGCCCAGCCCCAGCATTTT
CDR3 protein: CASSLFQAQPQHF

J gene: TRBJ1-1
clone size: few
D gene: .
V gene: TRBV28
CDR3 length: 10
CDR3 DNA: TGTGCCACCGGGGGGGGTGAAGCTTTCTTT
CDR3 protein: CATGGGEAFF

J gene: TRBJ1-2
clone size: .
D gene: TRBD1
V gene: TRBV27
CDR3 length: 14
CDR3 DNA: TGTGCCAGCAAACCACACCACAGGGGGTCGGGCTACACCTTC
CDR3 protein: CASKPHHRGSGYTF

J gene: TRBJ1-3
clone size: .
D gene: TRBD1
V gene: TRBV28
CDR3 length: 18
CDR3 DNA: TGTGCCAGCAGTTTATCGGTCCGGACAGGACTCTCTGGAAACACCATATATTTT
CDR3 protein: CASSLSVRTGLSGNTIYF

J gene: TRBJ1-4
clone size: .
D gene: .
V gene: TRBV7-8
CDR3 length: 17
CDR3 DNA: TGTGCCAGCACCACCAAAGTCCGGGGAGACCAGAGGGAAAAACTGTTTTTT
CDR3 protein: CASTTKVRGDQREKLFF

J gene: TRBJ2-5
clone size: few
D gene: .
V gene: TRBV19
CDR3 length: 15
CDR3 DNA: TGTGCCAGTAGTATATTAGCTAGCGAGGCGGAGACCCAGTACTTC
CDR3 protein: CASSILASEAETQYF

J gene: TRBJ1-5
clone size: few
D gene: TRBD1
V gene: TRBV7-8
CDR3 length: 16
CDR3 DNA: TGTGCCAGCAGCTTACTCCGGGACAGGGTTGCTCAGCCCCAGCATTTT
CDR3 protein: CASSLLRDRVAQPQHF

J gene: TRBJ2-7
clone size: .
D gene: TRBD2
V gene: TRBV5-1
CDR3 length: 14
CDR3 DNA: TGCGCCAGCAGCCACGGGACTAGCGGGAATGAGCAGTACTTC
CDR3 protein: CASSHGTSGNEQYF

J gene: TRBJ2-1
clone size: .
D gene: TRBD1
V gene: TRBV5-1
CDR3 length: 15
CDR3 DNA: TGCGCCAGCAGCACCACGGGACAGTCTGTTGATGAGCAGTTCTTC
CDR3 protein: CASSTTGQSVDEQFF

J gene: TRBJ1-1
clone size: .
D gene: TRBD1
V gene: TRBV19
CDR3 length: 17
CDR3 DNA: TGTGCCAGTAACCCCGGGACAGCCACCTTCATGAACACTGAAGCTTTCTTT
CDR3 protein: CASNPGTATFMNTEAFF

J gene: TRBJ2-5
clone size: .
D gene: .
V gene: TRBV28
CDR3 length: 14
CDR3 DNA: TGTGCCAGCAGGGTCCTAGCGAACCGGGGGACCCAGTACTTC
CDR3 protein: CASRVLANRGTQYF

J gene: TRBJ2-1
clone size: .
D gene: .
V gene: TRBV28
CDR3 length: 13
CDR3 DNA: TGTGCCAGCAGGGACCCCCGGGGTAATGAGCAGTTCTTC
CDR3 protein: CASRDPRGNEQFF

J gene: TRBJ2-2
clone size: once
D gene: TRBD2
V gene: TRBV6-4
CDR3 length: 17
CDR3 DNA: TGTGCCAGCAGCGATACTCCGGGACTAGCTTCCACCGGGGAGCTGTTTTTT
CDR3 protein: CASSDTPGLASTGELFF

J gene: TRBJ1-5
clone size: once
D gene: .
V gene: TRBV28
CDR3 length: 14
CDR3 DNA: TGTGCCAGCAGTGCGGGGGGGGGCAGGCAGCCCCAGCATTTT
CDR3 protein: CASSAGGGRQPQHF

J gene: TRBJ2-5
clone size: few
D gene: TRBD1
V gene: TRBV6-5
CDR3 length: 15
CDR3 DNA: TGTGCCAGCAGCGGACAGGGGGCCCCCCAAGAGACCCAGTACTTC
CDR3 protein: CASSGQGAPQETQYF

J gene: TRBJ1-2
clone size: .
D gene: TRBD1
V gene: TRBV10-2
CDR3 length: 13
CDR3 DNA: TGCGCCAGCAGACAGGGGGAAATTGACGGCTACACCTTC
CDR3 protein: CASRQGEIDGYTF